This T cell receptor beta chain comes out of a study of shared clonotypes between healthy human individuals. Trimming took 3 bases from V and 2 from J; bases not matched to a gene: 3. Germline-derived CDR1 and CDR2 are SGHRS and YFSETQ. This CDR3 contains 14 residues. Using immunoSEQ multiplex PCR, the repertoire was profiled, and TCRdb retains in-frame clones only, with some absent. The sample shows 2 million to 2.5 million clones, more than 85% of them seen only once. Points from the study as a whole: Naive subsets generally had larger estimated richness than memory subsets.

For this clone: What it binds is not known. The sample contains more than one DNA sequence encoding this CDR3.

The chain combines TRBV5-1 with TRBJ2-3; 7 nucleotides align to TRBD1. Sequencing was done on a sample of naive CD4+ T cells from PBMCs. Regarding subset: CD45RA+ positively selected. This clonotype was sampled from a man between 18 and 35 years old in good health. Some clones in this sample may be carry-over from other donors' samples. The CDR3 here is CASSWDRSTDTQYF. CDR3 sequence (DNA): TGCGCCAGCAGCTGGGACAGATCCACAGATACGCAGTATTTT.